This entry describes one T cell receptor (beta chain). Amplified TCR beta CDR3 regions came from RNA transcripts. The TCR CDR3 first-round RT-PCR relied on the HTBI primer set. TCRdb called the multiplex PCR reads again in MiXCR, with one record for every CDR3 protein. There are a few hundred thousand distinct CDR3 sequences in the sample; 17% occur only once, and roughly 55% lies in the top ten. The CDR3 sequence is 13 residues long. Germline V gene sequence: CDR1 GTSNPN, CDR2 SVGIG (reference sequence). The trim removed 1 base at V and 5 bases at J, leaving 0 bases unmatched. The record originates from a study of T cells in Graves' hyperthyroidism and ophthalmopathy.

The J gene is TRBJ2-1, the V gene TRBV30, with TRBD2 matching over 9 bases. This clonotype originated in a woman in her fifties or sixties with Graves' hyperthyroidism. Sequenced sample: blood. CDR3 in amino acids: CAWSGGRDNEQFF. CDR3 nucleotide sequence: TGTGCCTGGAGTGGCGGGAGGGACAATGAGCAGTTCTTC.